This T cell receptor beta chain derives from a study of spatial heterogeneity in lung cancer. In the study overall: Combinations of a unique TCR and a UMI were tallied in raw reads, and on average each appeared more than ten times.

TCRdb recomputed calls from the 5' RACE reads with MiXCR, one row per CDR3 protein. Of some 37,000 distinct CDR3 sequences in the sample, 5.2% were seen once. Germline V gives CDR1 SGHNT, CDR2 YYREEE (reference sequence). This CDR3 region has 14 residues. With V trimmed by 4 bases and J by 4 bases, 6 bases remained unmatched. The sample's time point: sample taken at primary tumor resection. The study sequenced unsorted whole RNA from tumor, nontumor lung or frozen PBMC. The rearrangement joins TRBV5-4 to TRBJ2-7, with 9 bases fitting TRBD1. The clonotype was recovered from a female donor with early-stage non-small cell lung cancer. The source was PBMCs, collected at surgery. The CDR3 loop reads CASSPGTGKYEQYF. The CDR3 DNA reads TGTGCCAGCAGCCCCGGGACAGGGAAGTACGAGCAGTACTTC.